The rows below give T cell receptor beta chains drawn from one sample of a study of T-cell reconstitution after alpha-beta-depleted transplantation in children. MiXCR was run by TCRdb on the PCR reads, yielding one entry per CDR3 protein. The sample consists of hundreds of thousands of distinct CDR3 sequences, roughly 15% of them appearing once. The source was PBMCs, mostly from graft donor cells, collected 360 days after TCRalphabeta/CD19-depleted stem cell transplant. These receptors all come from a male patient between 5 and 17 years old who had a stem cell transplant for acute lymphoblastic leukemia, so the T cells may come from the graft donor. Each CDR3 is given with its conserved first and last residue. Fields, in order: V gene, clone size, J gene, D gene, CDR3 protein, CDR3 DNA. A D gene is named only where the DNA matches it firmly. Size tells how often a clone was seen (once, few, many) or the class of an expanded clone, and some rows leave it out.

TRBV10-3	few	TRBJ2-1	TRBD1	CAINPGQHNEQFF	TGTGCCATCAATCCGGGACAGCATAATGAGCAGTTCTTC
TRBV20-1	many	TRBJ1-2	-	CSAHREGDGYTF	TGCAGTGCCCACAGGGAAGGCGATGGCTACACCTTC
TRBV18	many	TRBJ1-3	-	CASSPVTGTLAGNTIYF	TGTGCCAGCTCACCGGTGACAGGAACCCTTGCTGGAAACACCATATATTTT
TRBV5-1	-	TRBJ2-7	-	CASSLDHTYEQYF	TGCGCCAGCAGCTTGGACCACACCTACGAGCAGTACTTC
TRBV7-2	few	TRBJ2-7	-	CASSLGARRAAYEQYF	TGTGCCAGCAGCTTAGGGGCCCGGAGGGCAGCCTACGAGCAGTACTTC
TRBV10-3	-	TRBJ1-2	-	CAIRASGVQNYGYTF	TGTGCCATCAGGGCCTCAGGGGTCCAGAACTATGGCTACACCTTC
TRBV19	-	TRBJ2-4	-	CASSIAPSAPANIQYF	TGTGCCAGTAGTATAGCCCCATCTGCCCCGGCAAACATTCAGTACTTC
TRBV12-3/TRBV12-4	few	TRBJ2-2	-	CASSRDLQNTGELFF	TGTGCCAGCAGCCGGGACCTCCAGAACACCGGGGAGCTGTTTTTT
TRBV4-2	few	TRBJ2-1	-	CASTRAGRSYNEQFF	TGTGCCAGCACTCGGGCAGGTCGCTCCTACAATGAGCAGTTCTTC
TRBV12-3/TRBV12-4	few	TRBJ2-3	TRBD2	CASSFPPTSGSTDTQYF	TGTGCCAGCAGTTTCCCCCCGACTAGCGGGTCCACAGATACGCAGTATTTT
TRBV29-1	many	TRBJ2-7	-	CSVSQGVSYEQYF	TGCAGCGTAAGCCAAGGGGTTTCCTACGAGCAGTACTTC
TRBV7-9	few	TRBJ2-3	-	CASSSRPRLGGTSPDTQYF	TGTGCCAGCAGCTCGAGACCGAGGCTGGGCGGTACTTCTCCAGATACGCAGTATTTT
TRBV29-1	-	TRBJ2-7	TRBD1	CSVLRTGRDEQYF	TGCAGCGTTCTGAGGACAGGTCGAGACGAGCAGTACTTC
TRBV27	-	TRBJ2-7	TRBD1	CASSFWTGGAEQYF	TGTGCCAGCAGTTTCTGGACAGGGGGCGCCGAGCAGTACTTC
TRBV7-2	few	TRBJ2-3	TRBD2	CASSFAGTSGTDTQYF	TGTGCCAGCAGCTTTGCCGGGACTAGCGGTACAGATACGCAGTATTTT
TRBV15	few	TRBJ2-7	-	CATSSRRNRQDEQYF	TGTGCCACCAGCAGTCGGAGGAACAGGCAGGACGAGCAGTACTTC
TRBV25-1	-	TRBJ2-5	TRBD1	CASSTRGLEETQYF	TGTGCCAGCAGTACCAGGGGGCTGGAGGAGACCCAGTACTTC
TRBV3-1	-	TRBJ2-7	TRBD2	CASSRAGLVSYEQYF	TGTGCCAGCAGCCGAGCGGGACTAGTCTCCTACGAGCAGTACTTC
TRBV19	few	TRBJ2-7	-	CASSITPPGYEQYF	TGTGCCAGTAGTATCACTCCTCCGGGATACGAGCAGTACTTC
TRBV4-1	-	TRBJ2-3	TRBD2	CASSQSSGRMGDTQYF	TGCGCCAGCAGCCAAAGTAGCGGGAGAATGGGAGATACGCAGTATTTT
TRBV20-1	-	TRBJ2-1	-	CSARPSPGDEQFF	TGCAGTGCTCGTCCATCCCCAGGCGATGAGCAGTTCTTC
TRBV20-1	few	TRBJ2-7	TRBD2	CSATGTSGSKQYF	TGCAGTGCTACCGGGACTAGCGGGAGCAAGCAGTACTTC
TRBV30	few	TRBJ2-7	-	CAWMRLPNYEQYF	TGTGCCTGGATGAGACTGCCTAACTACGAGCAGTACTTC
TRBV6-5	-	TRBJ1-2	-	CASSYSGRGLGGYTF	TGTGCCAGCAGTTACTCGGGTCGGGGCCTCGGCGGCTACACCTTC
TRBV7-2	many	TRBJ2-2	-	CASSKGRLNTGELFF	TGTGCCAGCAGCAAGGGACGGTTGAACACCGGGGAGCTGTTTTTT
TRBV6-5	few	TRBJ2-7	-	CASSWDSTANYEQYF	TGTGCCAGCAGTTGGGATAGTACAGCGAACTACGAGCAGTACTTC
TRBV7-2	few	TRBJ2-3	-	CASSPRGIRTDTQYF	TGTGCCAGCAGCCCGCGTGGGATACGCACAGATACGCAGTATTTT
TRBV13	-	TRBJ2-1	-	CASSFLDWGMGSYNEQFF	TGTGCCAGCAGCTTCCTGGACTGGGGGATGGGGTCCTACAATGAGCAGTTCTTC
TRBV10-3	few	TRBJ2-3	TRBD2	CAISREGNTDTQYF	TGTGCCATCAGCCGGGAGGGCAACACAGATACGCAGTATTTT
TRBV25-1	few	TRBJ2-5	-	CASSEYRRSGQETQYF	TGTGCCAGCAGTGAATATCGGCGATCTGGTCAAGAGACCCAGTACTTC
TRBV10-3	-	TRBJ2-7	TRBD2	CAISDTSEGLAGGDPYEQYF	TGTGCCATCAGTGACACCTCCGAAGGGCTAGCGGGAGGTGACCCCTACGAGCAGTACTTC
TRBV15	-	TRBJ2-3	-	CATSRGNRVALTDTQYF	TGTGCCACCAGCAGGGGAAACAGGGTAGCCCTCACAGATACGCAGTATTTT
TRBV19	-	TRBJ2-7	-	CASSIGRPAPVDEQYF	TGTGCCAGTAGTATAGGCCGTCCCGCCCCTGTGGACGAGCAGTACTTC
TRBV7-3	-	TRBJ1-1	-	CASSLRPIIGMGATEAFF	TGTGCCAGCAGCTTAAGGCCCATCATAGGCATGGGGGCCACTGAAGCTTTCTTT
TRBV5-6	-	TRBJ2-7	-	CASSFRLDSYEQYF	TGTGCCAGCAGCTTCAGACTCGACTCCTACGAGCAGTACTTC
TRBV4-1	few	TRBJ2-7	TRBD2	CASSQDWASGSSYEQYF	TGCGCCAGCAGCCAAGATTGGGCTAGCGGGAGTTCCTACGAGCAGTACTTC
TRBV5-1	few	TRBJ2-1	TRBD1	CASRSGTGGANEQFF	TGCGCCAGCAGATCCGGGACAGGGGGGGCGAATGAGCAGTTCTTC
TRBV15	-	TRBJ2-1	TRBD2	CATSTEGLAMGLGNEQFF	TGTGCCACCAGCACAGAGGGACTAGCGATGGGACTCGGCAATGAGCAGTTCTTC
TRBV27	-	TRBJ2-5	-	CASSLFWSETQYF	TGTGCCAGCAGTTTATTCTGGTCAGAGACCCAGTACTTC
TRBV5-6	many	TRBJ2-1	-	CASSLALGGPYNEQFF	TGTGCCAGCAGCTTGGCCCTTGGCGGACCCTACAATGAGCAGTTCTTC
TRBV29-1	many	TRBJ1-5	-	CSVEKDGGPQHF	TGCAGCGTTGAAAAGGACGGAGGGCCCCAGCATTTT
TRBV6-1	-	TRBJ1-2	-	CASSEGTVYYGYTF	TGTGCCAGCAGTGAAGGGACAGTTTATTATGGCTACACCTTC
TRBV5-1	many	TRBJ1-1	-	CASSDTGTEAFF	TGCGCCAGCAGTGATACGGGGACTGAAGCTTTCTTT
TRBV21-1	few	TRBJ1-1	-	CASSGVPEAFF	TGTGCCAGCAGCGGGGTCCCTGAAGCTTTCTTT
TRBV5-1	many	TRBJ2-7	-	CASSPQVTYEQYF	TGCGCCAGCAGCCCGCAGGTAACCTACGAGCAGTACTTC
TRBV3-1	few	TRBJ1-1	TRBD1	CASSPRTGKTEAFF	TGTGCCAGCAGCCCCCGGACAGGGAAGACTGAAGCTTTCTTT
TRBV4-1	-	TRBJ1-1	-	CASSQVKGDYTEAFF	TGCGCCAGCAGCCAAGTTAAAGGGGATTACACTGAAGCTTTCTTT
TRBV6-2/TRBV6-3	-	TRBJ2-3	-	CASRPHGDTQYF	TGTGCCAGCAGACCGCATGGGGATACGCAGTATTTT
TRBV6-2/TRBV6-3	-	TRBJ1-5	TRBD1	CASSSDRASNQPQHF	TGTGCCAGCAGCTCCGACAGGGCGAGCAATCAGCCCCAGCATTTT
TRBV27	few	TRBJ2-7	TRBD2	CASSRTSGSVPSYEQYF	TGTGCCAGCAGCCGGACTAGCGGGAGTGTGCCCTCCTACGAGCAGTACTTC
TRBV2	few	TRBJ2-3	TRBD1	CANPGPGQASTDTQYF	TGTGCCAACCCCGGACCTGGACAGGCCAGCACAGATACGCAGTATTTT
TRBV13	-	TRBJ2-7	-	CASSGIKGVQYF	TGTGCCAGCAGCGGTATAAAGGGTGTGCAGTACTTC
TRBV2	-	TRBJ2-2	-	CASSGLLGGNTGELFF	TGTGCCAGCAGTGGCCTCCTGGGGGGTAACACCGGGGAGCTGTTTTTT
TRBV5-1	few	TRBJ2-7	TRBD1	CASSSRTGTGMYEQYF	TGCGCCAGCAGCTCCCGAACCGGGACAGGGATGTACGAGCAGTACTTC